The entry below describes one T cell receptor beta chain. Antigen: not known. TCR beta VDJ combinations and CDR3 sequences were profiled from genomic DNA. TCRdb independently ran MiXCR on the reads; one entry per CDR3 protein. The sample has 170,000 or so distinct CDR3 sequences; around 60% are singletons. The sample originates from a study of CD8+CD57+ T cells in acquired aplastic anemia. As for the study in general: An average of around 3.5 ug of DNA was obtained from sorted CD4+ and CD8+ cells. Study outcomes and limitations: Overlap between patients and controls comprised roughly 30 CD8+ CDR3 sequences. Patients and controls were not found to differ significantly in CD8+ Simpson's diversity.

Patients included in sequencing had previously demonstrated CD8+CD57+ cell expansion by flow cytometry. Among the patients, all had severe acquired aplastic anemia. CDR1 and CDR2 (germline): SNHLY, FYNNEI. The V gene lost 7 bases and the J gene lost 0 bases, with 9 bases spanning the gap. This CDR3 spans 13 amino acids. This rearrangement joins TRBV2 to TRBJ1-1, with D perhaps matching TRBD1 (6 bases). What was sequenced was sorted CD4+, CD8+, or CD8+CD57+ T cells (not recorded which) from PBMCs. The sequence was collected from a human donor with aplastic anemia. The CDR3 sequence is CASNGQLNTEAFF. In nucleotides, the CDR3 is TGTGCCAGCAACGGACAGCTGAACACTGAAGCTTTCTTT. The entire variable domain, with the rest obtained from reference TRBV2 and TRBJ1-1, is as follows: EPEVTQTPSHQVTQMGQEVILRCVPISNHLYFYWYRQILGQKVEFLVSFYNNEISEKSEIFDDQFSVERPDGSNFTLKIRSTKLEDSAMYFCASNGQLNTEAFFGQGTRLTVV.